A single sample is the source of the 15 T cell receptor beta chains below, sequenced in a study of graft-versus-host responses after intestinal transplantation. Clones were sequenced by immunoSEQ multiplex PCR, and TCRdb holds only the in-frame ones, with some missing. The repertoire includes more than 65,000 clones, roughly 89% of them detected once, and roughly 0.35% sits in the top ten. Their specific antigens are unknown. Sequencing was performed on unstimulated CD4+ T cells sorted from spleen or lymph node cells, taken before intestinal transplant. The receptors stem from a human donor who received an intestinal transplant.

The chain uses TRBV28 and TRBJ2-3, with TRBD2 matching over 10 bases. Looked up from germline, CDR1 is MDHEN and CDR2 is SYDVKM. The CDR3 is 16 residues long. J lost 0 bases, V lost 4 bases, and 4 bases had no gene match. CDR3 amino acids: CASSSGLAASTDTQYF. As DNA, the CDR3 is TGTGCCAGCAGTTCCGGACTAGCGGCTAGCACAGATACGCAGTATTTT.

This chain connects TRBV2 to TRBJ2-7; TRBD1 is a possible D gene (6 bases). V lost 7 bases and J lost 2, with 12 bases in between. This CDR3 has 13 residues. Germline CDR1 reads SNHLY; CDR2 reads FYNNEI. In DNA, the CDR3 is TGTGCCAGCAACCGGCAGGGGCCCTACGAGCAGTACTTC. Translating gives CASNRQGPYEQYF. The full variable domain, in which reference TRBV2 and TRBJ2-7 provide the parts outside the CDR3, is EPEVTQTPSHQVTQMGQEVILRCVPISNHLYFYWYRQILGQKVEFLVSFYNNEISEKSEIFDDQFSVERPDGSNFTLKIRSTKLEDSAMYFCASNRQGPYEQYFGPGTRLTVT.

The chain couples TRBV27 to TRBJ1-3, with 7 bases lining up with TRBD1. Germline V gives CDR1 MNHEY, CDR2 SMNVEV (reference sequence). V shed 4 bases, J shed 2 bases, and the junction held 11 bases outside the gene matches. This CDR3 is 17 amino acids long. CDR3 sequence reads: CASSSRLGQEAGNTIYF. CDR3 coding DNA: TGTGCCAGCAGTTCAAGATTAGGACAGGAGGCTGGAAACACCATATATTTT.

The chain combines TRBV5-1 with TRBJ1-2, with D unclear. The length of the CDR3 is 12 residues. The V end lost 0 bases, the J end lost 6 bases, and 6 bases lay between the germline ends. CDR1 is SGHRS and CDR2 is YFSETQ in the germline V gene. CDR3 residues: CASSLGADGYTF. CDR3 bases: TGCGCCAGCAGCTTGGGGGCAGATGGCTACACCTTC.

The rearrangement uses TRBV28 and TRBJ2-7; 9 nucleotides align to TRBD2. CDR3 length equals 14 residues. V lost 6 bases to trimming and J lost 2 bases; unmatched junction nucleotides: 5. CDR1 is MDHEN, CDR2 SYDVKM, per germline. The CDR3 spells CASRSGTSTYEQYF. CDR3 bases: TGTGCCAGCAGGTCCGGGACTAGCACCTACGAGCAGTACTTC.

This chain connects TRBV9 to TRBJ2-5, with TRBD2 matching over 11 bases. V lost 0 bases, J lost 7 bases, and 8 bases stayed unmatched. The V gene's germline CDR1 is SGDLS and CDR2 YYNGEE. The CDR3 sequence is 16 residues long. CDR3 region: CASSVGVAGGDGTQYF. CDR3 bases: TGTGCCAGCAGCGTAGGGGTAGCGGGGGGGGACGGGACCCAGTACTTC.

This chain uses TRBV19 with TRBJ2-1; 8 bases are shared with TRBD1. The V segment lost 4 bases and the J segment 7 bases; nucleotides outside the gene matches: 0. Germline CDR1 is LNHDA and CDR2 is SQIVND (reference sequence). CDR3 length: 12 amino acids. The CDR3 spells CASSRQGNEQFF. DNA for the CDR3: TGTGCCAGTAGTAGACAGGGGAATGAGCAGTTCTTC.

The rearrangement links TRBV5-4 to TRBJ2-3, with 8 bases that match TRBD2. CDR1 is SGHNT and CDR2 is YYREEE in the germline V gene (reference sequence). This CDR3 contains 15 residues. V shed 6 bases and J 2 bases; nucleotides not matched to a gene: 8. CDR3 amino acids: CASTPAGVTTDTQYF. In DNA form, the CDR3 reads TGTGCCAGCACCCCAGCGGGAGTCACCACAGATACGCAGTATTTT.

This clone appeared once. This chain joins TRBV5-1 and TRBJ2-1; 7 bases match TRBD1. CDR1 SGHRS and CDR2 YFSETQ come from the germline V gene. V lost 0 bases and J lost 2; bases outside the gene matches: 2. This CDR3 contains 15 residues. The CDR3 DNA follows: TGCGCCAGCAGCTTGGCGGGACAGCCCTACAATGAGCAGTTCTTC. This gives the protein CASSLAGQPYNEQFF.

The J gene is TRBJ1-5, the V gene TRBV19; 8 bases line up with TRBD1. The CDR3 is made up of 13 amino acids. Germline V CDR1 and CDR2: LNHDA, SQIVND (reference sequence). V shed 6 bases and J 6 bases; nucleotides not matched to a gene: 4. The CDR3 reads CASRTGAGQPQHF. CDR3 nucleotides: TGTGCCAGTAGGACAGGGGCGGGTCAGCCCCAGCATTTT.

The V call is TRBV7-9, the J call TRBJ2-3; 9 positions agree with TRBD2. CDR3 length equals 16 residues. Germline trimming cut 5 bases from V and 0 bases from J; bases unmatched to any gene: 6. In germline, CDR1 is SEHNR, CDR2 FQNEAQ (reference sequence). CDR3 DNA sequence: TGTGCCAGCAGCAAAAGACTAGCGGAGAGCACAGATACGCAGTATTTT. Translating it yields CASSKRLAESTDTQYF.

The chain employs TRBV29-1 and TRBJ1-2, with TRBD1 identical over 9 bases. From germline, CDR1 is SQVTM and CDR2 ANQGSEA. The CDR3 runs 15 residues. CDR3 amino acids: CSSPPYGTGKHGYTF. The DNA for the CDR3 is TGCAGTTCCCCCCCGTACGGGACAGGGAAGCATGGCTACACCTTC.

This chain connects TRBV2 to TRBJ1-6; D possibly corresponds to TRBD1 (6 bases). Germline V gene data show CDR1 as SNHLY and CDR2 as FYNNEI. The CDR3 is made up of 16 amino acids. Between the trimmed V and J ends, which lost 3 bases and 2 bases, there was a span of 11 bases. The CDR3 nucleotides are TGTGCCAGCAGTGATTCAGGGGTCACCTATAATTCACCCCTCCACTTT. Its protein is CASSDSGVTYNSPLHF.

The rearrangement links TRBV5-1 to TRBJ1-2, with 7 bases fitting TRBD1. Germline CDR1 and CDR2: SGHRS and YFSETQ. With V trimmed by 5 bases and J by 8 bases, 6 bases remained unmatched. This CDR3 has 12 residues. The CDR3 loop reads CASSRDSHGYTF. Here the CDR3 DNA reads TGCGCCAGCAGTCGGGACAGCCACGGCTACACCTTC.

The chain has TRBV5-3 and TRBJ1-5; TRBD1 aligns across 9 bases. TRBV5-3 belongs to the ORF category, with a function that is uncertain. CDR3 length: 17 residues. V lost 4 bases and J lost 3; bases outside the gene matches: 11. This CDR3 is CARSLAGGQGVNQPQHF. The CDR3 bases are TGTGCCAGAAGCCTAGCCGGGGGACAGGGTGTCAATCAGCCCCAGCATTTT.